Included here is one T cell receptor (beta chain) sequence, with context. Its antigen is not known. The record originates from a study of long-term antiretroviral therapy in people with HIV. Overall study context: Earliest sampling preceded the 2015 immediate-ART recommendation by about a decade.

A minimum of one pre-ART and two post-ART PBMC samples existed for each donor. Runs used v3.0 of the immunoSEQ assay and were done at survey level. Sequencing was performed with immunoSEQ multiplex PCR; in TCRdb, only in-frame clones are kept and a portion is missing. The sample holds over 25,000 clones, roughly 80% seen once. Findings and caveats of the study: Clones expanded before ART dominated the repertoire at all time points.

The CDR3 loop spans 14 amino acids. With V trimmed by 4 bases and J by 3 bases, 6 bases remained unmatched. CDR1 MGHDK and CDR2 SYGVNS come from the germline V gene. The material was unsorted PBMCs, obtained 0.8 years before starting antiretroviral therapy. V and J are TRBV25-1 and TRBJ2-7; TRBD2 agrees at 7 bases. This sequence originates from a man younger than 30 with HIV. The CDR3 spells CASSVTGGIYEQYF. DNA for the CDR3: TGTGCCAGCAGTGTGACCGGGGGGATCTACGAGCAGTACTTC.